This T cell receptor (beta chain) was documented in a study of blood T cell repertoires in COVID-19. Overall study: PBMCs, B-cell-depleted T cells, or T cells provided the cDNA or gDNA that made up the material.

Under the authors' procedure: Reference gene primer amplification gave nucleated cell count estimates. Some clones are missing from TCRdb's copy, which holds only in-frame ones; the method was immunoSEQ multiplex PCR. V and J calls and clone size are given by that table; D and trimming were obtained from the DNA. The repertoire holds 120,000 to 150,000 clones, with about 83% as singletons. V gave up 2 bases and J gave up 4 bases; unmatched junction bases: 1. The CDR3 has 14 amino acids. Germline values: CDR1 SGHVS, CDR2 FNYEAQ. V is TRBV7-6 and J is TRBJ2-1, with 8 bases fitting TRBD2. The receptor comes from a woman in her forties or fifties with active or convalescent COVID-19. Material: peripheral blood. DNA of the CDR3: TGTGCCAGCAGCTTACTAGCGGGTTACAATGAGCAGTTCTTC. Translation: CASSLLAGYNEQFF.